Listed below are T cell receptor beta chains from one sample, sequenced in a study of blood T cell repertoires in COVID-19. Assay used: immunoSEQ multiplex PCR; TCRdb lists only in-frame clones, some missing. Here the sample spans more than 55,000 clones, roughly 80% being singletons. Sequencing input: peripheral blood. Every receptor here comes from a man in his 60s with acute or convalescent COVID-19. Both conserved end residues are part of each CDR3. D genes are given only for firm matches. Size is stated for part of the rows, as once, few or many counts, or as a class when the clone is expanded.

>once|17|TRBJ2-5|TRBD2|TRBV5-8
TGTGCCAGCAGCTATTTAGCTAGCGGGGGGTACCAAGAGACCCAGTACTTC
CASSYLASGGYQETQYF
>-|14|TRBJ2-3|-|TRBV5-1
TGCGCCAGCAGCTTGAGTCAGAGCACAGATACGCAGTATTTT
CASSLSQSTDTQYF
>-|14|TRBJ2-2|-|TRBV14
TGTGCCAGCAGCCAAGTCCCGGGGACCGGGGAGCTGTTTTTT
CASSQVPGTGELFF
>-|14|TRBJ2-3|-|TRBV5-1
TGCGCCAGCACAACCGGGGATATGACAGATACGCAGTATTTT
CASTTGDMTDTQYF
>-|12|TRBJ2-3|TRBD2|TRBV27
TGTGCCAGCAGTCTTAGCGGGGGGGCCCCGTATTTT
CASSLSGGAPYF
>-|12|TRBJ2-1|-|TRBV6-5
TGTGCCAGCAGCAGGGATTACAATGAGCAGTTCTTC
CASSRDYNEQFF
>few|14|TRBJ1-5|-|TRBV24-1
TGTGCCACCAGTGATTTCGGAGGGATTCAGCCCCAGCATTTT
CATSDFGGIQPQHF
>few|14|TRBJ2-1|TRBD1|TRBV7-2
TGTGCCAGCAGCCTATCGGGACAGGTAAGCGAGCAGTTCTTC
CASSLSGQVSEQFF
>-|13|TRBJ2-5|-|TRBV10-3
TGTGCCATCAGTGAGTCTCAGAAAGAGACCCAGTACTTC
CAISESQKETQYF
>-|13|TRBJ1-5|-|TRBV6-2/TRBV6-3
TGTGCCAGCAGTCCACGACAGAGCCAGCCCCAGCATTTT
CASSPRQSQPQHF
>once|13|TRBJ1-2|-|TRBV7-9
TGTGCCAGCAGTTCGACAGCTAACTATGGCTACACCTTC
CASSSTANYGYTF
>-|17|TRBJ1-6|-|TRBV19
TGTGCCAGTAGTATCGTCCAGACACACTCCTATAATTCACCCCTCCACTTT
CASSIVQTHSYNSPLHF
>few|15|TRBJ2-1|TRBD2|TRBV12-5
TGTGCTAGTGGCTCGGAGCGGGGGAGGCTGAATGAGCAGTTCTTC
CASGSERGRLNEQFF
>-|12|TRBJ1-5|-|TRBV6-5
TGTGCCACGCAAGGGGTCGGTCAGCCCCAGCATTTT
CATQGVGQPQHF
>-|15|TRBJ2-3|TRBD1|TRBV7-3
TGTGCCAGCAGGAGGGGGACAGGGGTTACAGATACGCAGTATTTT
CASRRGTGVTDTQYF
>once|14|TRBJ1-6|-|TRBV14
TGTGCCAGCAGCAGGGGAAGTTATAATTCACCCCTCCACTTT
CASSRGSYNSPLHF
>-|17|TRBJ2-7|-|TRBV5-1
TGCGCCAGCAGCTTGAGAAGTACAACCCCTAGCTCCTACGAGCAGTACTTC
CASSLRSTTPSSYEQYF
>once|15|TRBJ1-6|TRBD1|TRBV27
TGTGCCAGCAGCCCAGGGACAGGGCCGAATTCACCCCTCCACTTT
CASSPGTGPNSPLHF
>-|18|TRBJ2-5|TRBD2|TRBV4-1
TGCGCCAGCAGCCAGGGACTAGCGGGGGGCCCCCTAAAAGAGACCCAGTACTTC
CASSQGLAGGPLKETQYF
>-|14|TRBJ2-4|-|TRBV7-9
TGTGCCAGCAGCTTATCACAGGGAAAAAACATTCAGTACTTC
CASSLSQGKNIQYF
>-|15|TRBJ1-2|-|TRBV6-6
TGTGCCAGCAGCCTGGACACGCCAAGTAACTATGGCTACACCTTC
CASSLDTPSNYGYTF
>-|14|TRBJ1-1|-|TRBV28
TGTGCCAGCAGTTTACTTCCGGGTGAAACTGAAGCTTTCTTT
CASSLLPGETEAFF
>-|16|TRBJ1-3|TRBD1|TRBV7-9
TGTGCCAGCACCCAGACAGGGTACTACTCTGGAAACACCATATATTTT
CASTQTGYYSGNTIYF
>-|11|TRBJ2-7|-|TRBV27
TGTGCCAGCATCTTCCTCGGGAAGCAGTACTTC
CASIFLGKQYF
>-|18|TRBJ1-5|TRBD1|TRBV4-1
TGCGCCAGCAGCCAAGACTACAGGGGCCTTTATAGCAATCAGCCCCAGCATTTT
CASSQDYRGLYSNQPQHF
>-|14|TRBJ2-5|TRBD1|TRBV3-1/TRBV3-2
TGTGCCAGCAGAGCGGGGACAGGGTCGGAGACCCAGTACTTC
CASRAGTGSETQYF
>-|16|TRBJ2-2|TRBD1|TRBV7-3
TGTGCCAGCAGGCCTCTTCGGACAGGGGACACCGGGGAGCTGTTTTTT
CASRPLRTGDTGELFF
>-|15|TRBJ1-3|-|TRBV12-5
TGTGCTAGTGGTTTGGGAGCGGTTACTGGAAACACCATATATTTT
CASGLGAVTGNTIYF
>few|16|TRBJ2-4|TRBD2|TRBV6-2/TRBV6-3
TGTGCCAGCAGTTACATACCCGGACTAGCTATTAACATTCAGTACTTC
CASSYIPGLAINIQYF
>once|19|TRBJ2-2|-|TRBV21-1
TGTGCCAGCAGCAAAAGGATAACAGTCGTTCGGCGAGACACCGGGGAGCTGTTTTTT
CASSKRITVVRRDTGELFF
>-|14|TRBJ1-2|TRBD1|TRBV6-5
TGTGCCAGCAGCGGAGGGGGCCGGGGAATAGGCTACACCTTC
CASSGGGRGIGYTF
>-|16|TRBJ2-7|TRBD2|TRBV18
TGTGCCAGCTCACCACTCAGACTAGCGGACCGATACGAGCAGTACTTC
CASSPLRLADRYEQYF
>-|13|TRBJ2-7|-|TRBV19
TGTGCCAGTAGTATTGTGGGTGCGGGCGAGCAGTACTTC
CASSIVGAGEQYF
>-|15|TRBJ1-1|TRBD1|TRBV9
TGTGCCAGCAGCCCCGGGACAGGGCTCTTCTCTGAAGCTTTCTTT
CASSPGTGLFSEAFF
>-|15|TRBJ1-2|-|TRBV5-4
TGTGCCAGCAGCCCACAGGGTTCAGCTAACTATGGCTACACCTTC
CASSPQGSANYGYTF
>once|14|TRBJ1-5|-|TRBV15
TGTGCCACCAGCACTTTACAGGGAATGCAGCCCCAGCATTTT
CATSTLQGMQPQHF
>-|14|TRBJ1-2|TRBD1|TRBV18
TGTGCCAGCTCACCTAGGGGACAGATAGATGGCTACACCTTC
CASSPRGQIDGYTF
>-|16|TRBJ1-2|-|TRBV28
TGTGCCAGCACCCTTGTGGGGGGGATAACTAACTATGGCTACACCTTC
CASTLVGGITNYGYTF
>few|14|TRBJ2-7|-|TRBV19
TGTGCCAGTAGATTCAGGTTCAGCTCCTACGAGCAGTACTTC
CASRFRFSSYEQYF
>-|12|TRBJ1-2|-|TRBV24-1
TGTGCCACCGGCAGTGACATCTATGGCTACACCTTC
CATGSDIYGYTF
>-|16|TRBJ2-5|-|TRBV10-3
TGTGCCATCAGTGGTTCCACAGGGAGGGGGGAAGAGACCCAGTACTTC
CAISGSTGRGEETQYF
>-|13|TRBJ1-2|TRBD1|TRBV7-9
TGTGCCAGCAGCAAGGGGACAGGCTATGGCTACACCTTC
CASSKGTGYGYTF
>-|16|TRBJ1-3|TRBD1|TRBV19
TGTGCCAGTAGCCCCTACTCCGGGACAGTTGAAAACACCATATATTTT
CASSPYSGTVENTIYF
>-|15|TRBJ2-3|TRBD2|TRBV11-2
TGTGCCAGCAGCCCAGCGGGGCTTCACACAGATACGCAGTATTTT
CASSPAGLHTDTQYF
>few|15|TRBJ2-3|-|TRBV19
TGTGCCAGTAAACTCGCACACAGTAGCACAGATACGCAGTATTTT
CASKLAHSSTDTQYF
>-|13|TRBJ2-5|TRBD2|TRBV2
TGTGCCAGTAACGGGGGGGCCGAAGAGACCCAGTACTTC
CASNGGAEETQYF
>-|19|TRBJ1-3|TRBD1|TRBV30
TGTGCCTGGAGTTTGTCCCGGGACAGGGGATTTAATTCTGGAAACACCATATATTTT
CAWSLSRDRGFNSGNTIYF
>-|14|TRBJ1-5|TRBD1|TRBV2
TGTGCCAGCAGCCCAGGGGACAGAGATCAGCCCCAGCATTTT
CASSPGDRDQPQHF
>once|17|TRBJ1-5|-|TRBV19
TGTGCCAGTAGTATAGTAGCAACAGGGTATAGCAATCAGCCCCAGCATTTT
CASSIVATGYSNQPQHF
>once|15|TRBJ1-6|TRBD1|TRBV2
TGTGCCAGCAGCCTTGGGACAGGAGATAATTCACCCCTCCACTTT
CASSLGTGDNSPLHF
>-|15|TRBJ1-5|-|TRBV5-6
TGTGCCAGCAGCTGGGGAGGGGCCGCCAATCAGCCCCAGCATTTT
CASSWGGAANQPQHF
>once|14|TRBJ1-6|TRBD1|TRBV27
TGTGCCAGCAGTTGGACAGGACGTAATTCACCCCTCCACTTT
CASSWTGRNSPLHF
>-|16|TRBJ2-1|TRBD2|TRBV5-1
TGCGCCAGCAGCTTGGAAGGGACTAGCGGATACAATGAGCAGTTCTTC
CASSLEGTSGYNEQFF
>-|17|TRBJ2-5|TRBD2|TRBV30
TGTGCCTGGAGTGTGGGGCGGGGGGGCTCTAACCAAGAGACCCAGTACTTC
CAWSVGRGGSNQETQYF
>-|18|TRBJ2-5|-|TRBV12-5
TGTGCTAGTGGTTTGGAGTTCGGAGGGATAGGAGAACAAGAGACCCAGTACTTC
CASGLEFGGIGEQETQYF
>-|16|TRBJ1-1|-|TRBV18
TGTGCCAGCTCACCATCAGGGGATAGGAGGAACACTGAAGCTTTCTTT
CASSPSGDRRNTEAFF
>-|13|TRBJ2-2|-|TRBV27
TGTGCCAGCAGTTTACCAGGGGTCGGGGAGCTGTTTTTT
CASSLPGVGELFF
>few|15|TRBJ1-4|TRBD1|TRBV7-9
TGTGCCAGCAGCCAACCGGGACAGTCAAATGAAAAACTGTTTTTT
CASSQPGQSNEKLFF